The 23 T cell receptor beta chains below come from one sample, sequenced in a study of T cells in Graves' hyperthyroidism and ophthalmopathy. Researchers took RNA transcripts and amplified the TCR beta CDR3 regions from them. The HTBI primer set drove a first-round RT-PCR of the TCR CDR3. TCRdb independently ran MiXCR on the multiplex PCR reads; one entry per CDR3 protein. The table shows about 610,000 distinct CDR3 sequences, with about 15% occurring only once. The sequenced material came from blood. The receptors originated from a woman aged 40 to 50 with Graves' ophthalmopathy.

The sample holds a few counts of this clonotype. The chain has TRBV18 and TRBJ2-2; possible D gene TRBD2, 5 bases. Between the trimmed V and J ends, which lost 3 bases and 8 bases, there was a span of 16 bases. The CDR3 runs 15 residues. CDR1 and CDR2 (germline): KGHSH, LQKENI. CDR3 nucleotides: TGTGCCAGCTCACCGCCAGGTCGTGGAGGAGGGGAGCTGTTTTTT. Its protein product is CASSPPGRGGGELFF.

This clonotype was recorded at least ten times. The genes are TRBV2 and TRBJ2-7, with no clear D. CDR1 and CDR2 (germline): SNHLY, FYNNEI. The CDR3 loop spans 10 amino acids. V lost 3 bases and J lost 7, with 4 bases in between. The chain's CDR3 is CASSDSEQYF. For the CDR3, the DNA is TGTGCCAGCAGTGACTCAGAGCAGTACTTC.

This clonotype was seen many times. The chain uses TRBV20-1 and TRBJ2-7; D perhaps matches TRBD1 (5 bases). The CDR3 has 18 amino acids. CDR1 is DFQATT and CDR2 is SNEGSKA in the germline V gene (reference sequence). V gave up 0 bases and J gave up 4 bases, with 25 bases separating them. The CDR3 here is CSARDPLTGSLTQYEQYF. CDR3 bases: TGCAGTGCTAGAGACCCCCTTACAGGATCCCTGACCCAATACGAGCAGTACTTC.

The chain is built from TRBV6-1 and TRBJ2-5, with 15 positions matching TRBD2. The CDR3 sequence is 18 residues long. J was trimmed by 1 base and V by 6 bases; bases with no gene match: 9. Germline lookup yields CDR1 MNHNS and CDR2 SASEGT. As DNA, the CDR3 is TGTGCCAGCAGATCTGTTGGACTAGCGGGAGGGCCCCAAGAGACCCAGTACTTC. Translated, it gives CASRSVGLAGGPQETQYF.

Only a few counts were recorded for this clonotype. DNA for the CDR3: TGTGCCAGCAGTTTAATGCCTGGGGGATACGAGCAGTACTTC. Translation gives CASSLMPGGYEQYF. The chain is built from TRBV12-3 or TRBV12-4 and TRBJ2-7, with D perhaps TRBD1 or TRBD2 (5 bases each). The CDR3 sequence is 14 residues long. V lost 2 bases and J 4 bases, leaving 12 bases between the germline ends.

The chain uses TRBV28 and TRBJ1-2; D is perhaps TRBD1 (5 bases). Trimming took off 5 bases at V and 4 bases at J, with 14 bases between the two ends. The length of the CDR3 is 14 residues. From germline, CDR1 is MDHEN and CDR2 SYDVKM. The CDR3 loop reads CASSPHTGGYGYTF. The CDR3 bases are TGTGCCAGCAGTCCCCATACCGGGGGCTATGGCTACACCTTC.

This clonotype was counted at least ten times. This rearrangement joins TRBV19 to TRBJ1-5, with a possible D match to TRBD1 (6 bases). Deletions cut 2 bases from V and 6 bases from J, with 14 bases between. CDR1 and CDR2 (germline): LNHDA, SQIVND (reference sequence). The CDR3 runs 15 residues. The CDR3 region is CASSIRGGPGQPQHF. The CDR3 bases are TGTGCCAGTAGTATACGAGGGGGGCCAGGTCAGCCCCAGCATTTT.

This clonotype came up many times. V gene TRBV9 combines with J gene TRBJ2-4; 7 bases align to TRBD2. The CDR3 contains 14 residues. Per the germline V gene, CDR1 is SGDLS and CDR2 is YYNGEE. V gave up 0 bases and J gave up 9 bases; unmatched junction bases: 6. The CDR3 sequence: CASSVGLAPIIQYF. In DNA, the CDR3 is TGTGCCAGCAGCGTAGGACTAGCCCCAATCATTCAGTACTTC.

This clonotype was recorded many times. In nucleotides, the CDR3 is TGTGCCAGCAGTTCCCCGCAGGGGGTTGCGTGGGGCTACACCTTC. Translating gives CASSSPQGVAWGYTF. The chain couples TRBV6-5 to TRBJ1-2; the match to TRBD1 covers 7 bases. J was trimmed by 8 bases and V by 4 bases; bases with no gene match: 13. Looked up from germline, CDR1 is MNHEY and CDR2 is SVGAGI. CDR3 length: 15 amino acids.

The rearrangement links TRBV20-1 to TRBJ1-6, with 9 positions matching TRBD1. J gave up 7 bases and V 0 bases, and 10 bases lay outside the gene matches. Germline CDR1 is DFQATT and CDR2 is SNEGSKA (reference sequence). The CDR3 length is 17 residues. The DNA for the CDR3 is TGCAGTGCTAGAGATCTACAGGGGGCGGGTGGGAATTCACCCCTCCACTTT. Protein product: CSARDLQGAGGNSPLHF.

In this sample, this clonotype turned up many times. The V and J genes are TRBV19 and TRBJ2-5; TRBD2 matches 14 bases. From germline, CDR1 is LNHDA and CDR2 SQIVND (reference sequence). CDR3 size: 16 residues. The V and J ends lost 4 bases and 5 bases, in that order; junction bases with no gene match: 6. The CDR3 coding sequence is TGTGCCAGTAGTAAAGGACTAGCGGGAGGTGGGGAGACCCAGTACTTC. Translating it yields CASSKGLAGGGETQYF.

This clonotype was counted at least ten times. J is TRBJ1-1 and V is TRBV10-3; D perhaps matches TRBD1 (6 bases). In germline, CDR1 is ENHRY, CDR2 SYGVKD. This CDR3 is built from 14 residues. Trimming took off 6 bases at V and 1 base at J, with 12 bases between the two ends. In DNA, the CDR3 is TGTGCCATCAGCTCTAGGACAGCGAACACTGAAGCTTTCTTT. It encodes CAISSRTANTEAFF.

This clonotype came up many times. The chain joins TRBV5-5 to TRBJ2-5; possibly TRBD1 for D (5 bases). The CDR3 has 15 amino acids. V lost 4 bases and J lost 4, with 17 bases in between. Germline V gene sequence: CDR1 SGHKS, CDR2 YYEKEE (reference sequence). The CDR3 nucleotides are TGTGCCAGCAGCCCGAACAGGTACGCGGCAGAGACCCAGTACTTC. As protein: CASSPNRYAAETQYF. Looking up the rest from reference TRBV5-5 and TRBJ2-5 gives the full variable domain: DAGVTQSPTHLIKTRGQQVTLRCSPISGHKSVSWYQQVLGQGPQFIFQYYEKEERGRGNFPDRFSARQFPNYSSELNVNALLLGDSALYLCASSPNRYAAETQYFGPGTRLLVL.

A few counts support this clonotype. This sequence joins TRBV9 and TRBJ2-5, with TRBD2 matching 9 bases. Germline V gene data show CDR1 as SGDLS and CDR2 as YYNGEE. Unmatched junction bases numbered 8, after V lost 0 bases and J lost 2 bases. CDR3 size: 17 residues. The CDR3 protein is CASSVGRGLAPQETQYF. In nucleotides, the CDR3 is TGTGCCAGCAGCGTAGGGCGGGGACTAGCACCACAAGAGACCCAGTACTTC.

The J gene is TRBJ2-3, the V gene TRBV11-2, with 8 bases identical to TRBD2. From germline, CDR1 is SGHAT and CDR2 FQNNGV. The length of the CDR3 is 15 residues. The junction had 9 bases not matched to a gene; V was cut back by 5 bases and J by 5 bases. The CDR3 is CASSPRGGRKDTQYF. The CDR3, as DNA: TGTGCCAGCAGCCCCCGCGGGGGGAGAAAAGATACGCAGTATTTT.

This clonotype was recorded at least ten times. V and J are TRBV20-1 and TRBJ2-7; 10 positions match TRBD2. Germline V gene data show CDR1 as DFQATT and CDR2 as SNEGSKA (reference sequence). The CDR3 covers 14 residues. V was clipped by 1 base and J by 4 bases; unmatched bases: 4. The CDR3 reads CSARGPSGSYEQYF. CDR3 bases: TGCAGTGCTAGAGGGCCTAGCGGGAGTTACGAGCAGTACTTC.

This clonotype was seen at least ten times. CDR3 sequence (DNA): TGCAGTGCTAGAGATGTCGGCAGGGGGCAGATCGGGGAGCTGTTTTTT. Translation: CSARDVGRGQIGELFF. V usage is TRBV20-1 and J usage is TRBJ2-2, with 8 bases that match TRBD1. The CDR3 length is 16 residues. Germline V CDR1 and CDR2: DFQATT, SNEGSKA (reference sequence). V shed 0 bases, J shed 7 bases, and the junction held 10 bases outside the gene matches.

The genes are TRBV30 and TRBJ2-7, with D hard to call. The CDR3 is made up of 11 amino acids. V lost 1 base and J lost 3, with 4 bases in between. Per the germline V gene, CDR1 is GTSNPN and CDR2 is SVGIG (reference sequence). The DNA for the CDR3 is TGTGCCTGGAGTGCTATCTACGAGCAGTACTTC. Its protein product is CAWSAIYEQYF.

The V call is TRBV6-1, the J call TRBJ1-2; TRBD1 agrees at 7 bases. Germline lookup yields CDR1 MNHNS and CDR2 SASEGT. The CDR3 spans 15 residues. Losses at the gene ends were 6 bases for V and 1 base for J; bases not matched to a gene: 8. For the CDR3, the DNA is TGTGCCAGCAGCCCCTGGGGACAGATTAACTATGGCTACACCTTC. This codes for CASSPWGQINYGYTF.

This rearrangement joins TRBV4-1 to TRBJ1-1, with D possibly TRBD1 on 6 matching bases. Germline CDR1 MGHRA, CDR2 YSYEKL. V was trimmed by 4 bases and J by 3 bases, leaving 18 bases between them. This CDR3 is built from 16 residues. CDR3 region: CASSRRERGEYTEAFF. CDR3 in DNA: TGCGCCAGCAGCCGACGCGAGAGGGGGGAGTACACTGAAGCTTTCTTT.

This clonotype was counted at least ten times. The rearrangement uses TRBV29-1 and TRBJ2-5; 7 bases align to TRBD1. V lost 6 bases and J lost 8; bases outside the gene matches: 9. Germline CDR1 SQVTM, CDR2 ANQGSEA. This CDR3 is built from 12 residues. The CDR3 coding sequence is TGCAGCGTCGCCGACAGGGCCCGCACCCAGTACTTC. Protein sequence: CSVADRARTQYF.

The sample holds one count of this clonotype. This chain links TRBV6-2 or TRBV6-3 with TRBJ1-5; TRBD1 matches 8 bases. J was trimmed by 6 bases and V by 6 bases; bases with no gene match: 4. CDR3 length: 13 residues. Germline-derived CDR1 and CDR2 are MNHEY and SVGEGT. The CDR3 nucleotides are TGTGCCAGCAGGGCACAGGGGGGTCAGCCCCAGCATTTT. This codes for CASRAQGGQPQHF.

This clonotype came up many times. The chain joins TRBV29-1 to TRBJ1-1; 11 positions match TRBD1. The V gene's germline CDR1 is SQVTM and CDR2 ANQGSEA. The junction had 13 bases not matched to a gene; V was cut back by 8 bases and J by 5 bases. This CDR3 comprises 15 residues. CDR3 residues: CSSRGQGGWDTEAFF. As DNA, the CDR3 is TGCAGCTCGCGGGGACAGGGGGGGTGGGATACTGAAGCTTTCTTT.